The next 21 T cell receptor beta chains were all read from a single sample in a study of post-analysis software for immune sequencing data. Study results and caveats: Elevated frequency relative to controls characterized roughly five TRBV segments in patients, TRBV5-6, TRBV5-1 and TRBV20-1 among them.

Their recognized antigens are unknown. TCR beta cDNA libraries had unique molecular identifiers. TCRdb analysed the PCR reads with MiXCR anew, one entry per CDR3 protein. The sample contains more than 450,000 distinct CDR3 sequences, under 40% of which appear only once. Source material: blood. The receptors come from a girl aged 2-17 years with multiple sclerosis.

CDR3 sequence (DNA): TGTGCCAGCAGCTTAGGTGGCGGGCCGGGCGGAGGACCCACAGATACGCAGTATTTT. As protein: CASSLGGGPGGGPTDTQYF. The chain employs TRBV13 and TRBJ2-3, with a weak D call TRBD2 (5 bases). CDR1 is PRHDT and CDR2 is FYEKMQ in the germline V gene (reference sequence). Trimming took off 0 bases at V and 2 bases at J, with 21 bases between the two ends. The CDR3 consists of 19 residues.

The chain couples TRBV10-2 to TRBJ2-3, with 9 bases identical to TRBD2. This CDR3 has 16 residues. The V gene's germline CDR1 is WSHSY and CDR2 SAAADI. After removal of 4 bases from V and 5 bases from J, the junction contained 10 bases not matched to a gene. CDR3 loop: CASSARVAGELDTQYF. CDR3 coding DNA: TGCGCCAGCAGTGCTCGGGTAGCGGGGGAATTAGATACGCAGTATTTT.

V and J are TRBV2 and TRBJ2-5, with 8 positions matching TRBD1. The J segment lost 5 bases and the V segment lost 4 bases, leaving 6 bases of the junction unmatched. The germline V gene has CDR1 SNHLY and CDR2 FYNNEI. The CDR3 is 14 amino acids. CDR3 sequence: CASSADRVRETQYF. CDR3 sequence (DNA): TGTGCCAGCAGTGCGGACAGGGTACGGGAGACCCAGTACTTC. Using reference TRBV2 and TRBJ2-5 for the parts outside the CDR3, the full variable domain is EPEVTQTPSHQVTQMGQEVILRCVPISNHLYFYWYRQILGQKVEFLVSFYNNEISEKSEIFDDQFSVERPDGSNFTLKIRSTKLEDSAMYFCASSADRVRETQYFGPGTRLLVL.

This clonotype was counted only a few times. V usage is TRBV7-2 and J usage is TRBJ2-7; the D gene could be TRBD1 or TRBD2 (5 bases each). Germline V gene sequence: CDR1 SGHTA, CDR2 FQGNSA. CDR3 size: 14 residues. Trimming stripped 2 bases from V and 3 bases from J, with 11 bases between. CDR3 bases: TGTGCCAGCAGCTTACGGGGCTTTTTCTACGAGCAGTACTTC. Protein product: CASSLRGFFYEQYF.

The V and J genes are TRBV5-1 and TRBJ1-1, with D tentatively TRBD1 (5 bases). V shed 4 bases and J shed 3 bases, with 13 bases lying between them. This CDR3 spans 14 amino acids. CDR1 and CDR2 (germline): SGHRS, YFSETQ. The CDR3 nucleotides read TGCGCCAGCAGCACGGAGGGGCTGGACACTGAAGCTTTCTTT. This encodes CASSTEGLDTEAFF.

This clonotype was detected once. The rearrangement uses TRBV5-1 and TRBJ2-1; D call uncertain. CDR3 size: 14 residues. Trimming shortened V by 3 bases and J by 5 bases, and 12 bases separated the two germline ends. Germline V lookup: CDR1 SGHRS, CDR2 YFSETQ. Written as DNA, the CDR3 is TGCGCCAGCAGCTCAGGACGGGTCGACAATGAGCAGTTCTTC. The encoded protein is CASSSGRVDNEQFF.

This clonotype occurred a few times. The chain couples TRBV12-3 or TRBV12-4 to TRBJ2-7, with D perhaps TRBD2 (6 bases). Trimming removed 7 bases at V and 2 bases at J, with 18 bases between. This CDR3 comprises 15 residues. The CDR3 nucleotides are TGTGCCAGCACCCTGGGGGAGGATCCCACCTACGAGCAGTACTTC. Protein sequence: CASTLGEDPTYEQYF.

In this sample, this clonotype turned up a few times. The rearrangement links TRBV5-1 to TRBJ2-7; weak D call: TRBD2 (6 bases). Germline V gene sequence: CDR1 SGHRS, CDR2 YFSETQ. The CDR3 length is 12 residues. V shed 7 bases and J shed 2 bases, with 10 bases lying between them. CDR3 residues: CASRDSAYEQYF. Here the CDR3 DNA reads TGCGCCAGCCGGGACTCAGCCTACGAGCAGTACTTC. Using reference TRBV5-1 and TRBJ2-7 for the parts outside the CDR3, the full variable domain is KAGVTQTPRYLIKTRGQQVTLSCSPISGHRSVSWYQQTPGQGLQFLFEYFSETQRNKGNFPGRFSGRQFSNSRSEMNVSTLELGDSALYLCASRDSAYEQYFGPGTRLTVT.

This clonotype was seen only once. The chain employs TRBV20-1 and TRBJ1-1; tentative D call: TRBD1 (6 bases). This CDR3 has 14 amino acids. Looked up from germline, CDR1 is DFQATT and CDR2 is SNEGSKA (reference sequence). Trimming stripped 4 bases from V and 2 bases from J, with 14 bases between. The CDR3 spells CSAIQGPVNTEAFF. As DNA, the CDR3 is TGCAGTGCTATTCAGGGGCCGGTTAACACTGAAGCTTTCTTT.

This clonotype was recorded a few times. V and J are TRBV7-2 and TRBJ2-3, with D perhaps matching TRBD1 or TRBD2 (6 bases each). Trimming shortened V by 1 base and J by 7 bases, and 12 bases separated the two germline ends. The CDR3 spans 14 residues. From germline, CDR1 is SGHTA and CDR2 FQGNSA. The CDR3 DNA reads as TGTGCCAGCAGCTTAGACGGGGGCGCAAATACGCAGTATTTT. Translating it yields CASSLDGGANTQYF.

The rearrangement joins TRBV20-1 to TRBJ2-3, with 9 nucleotides matching TRBD2. After removal of 3 bases from V and 1 base from J, the junction contained 14 bases not matched to a gene. The CDR3 runs 18 residues. Germline CDR1 reads DFQATT; CDR2 reads SNEGSKA (reference sequence). The CDR3 here is CSARFPGGGGAGTDTQYF. CDR3 DNA: TGCAGTGCTAGGTTCCCCGGTGGCGGGGGGGCCGGCACAGATACGCAGTATTTT.

J is TRBJ1-1 and V is TRBV20-1, with D maybe TRBD1 (5 bases). V lost 0 bases, J lost 2 bases, and 10 bases lay in between. The CDR3 consists of 14 residues. CDR1 DFQATT and CDR2 SNEGSKA come from the germline V gene (reference sequence). Here the CDR3 reads CSARDGGPNTEAFF. The CDR3 DNA follows: TGCAGTGCTAGAGATGGGGGACCCAACACTGAAGCTTTCTTT.

This clonotype was detected only a few times. The V and J genes are TRBV6-5 and TRBJ1-2; TRBD1 is a possible D gene (5 bases). With 6 bases removed from V and 6 bases from J, the gap between germline ends came to 14 bases. The CDR3 totals 13 residues. Germline loops: CDR1 MNHEY, CDR2 SVGAGI. The chain's CDR3 is CASSPRGRDGYTF. CDR3 sequence (DNA): TGTGCCAGCAGCCCTCGGGGCAGGGATGGCTACACCTTC.

Many counts were recorded for this clonotype. The chain employs TRBV6-5 and TRBJ2-1; TRBD1 matches at 10 bases. The V gene end was trimmed by 2 bases and the J gene end by 8 bases; junction bases not matched to a gene: 15. The germline V gene has CDR1 MNHEY and CDR2 SVGAGI. CDR3 size: 18 residues. For the CDR3, the DNA is TGTGCCAGCAGTTACCTGCCGGGACAGGGGCCCCTTGTGGATGAGCAGTTCTTC. This sequence encodes CASSYLPGQGPLVDEQFF.

The table lists this clonotype with a few counts. The genes are TRBV12-3 or TRBV12-4 and TRBJ2-7, with 9 bases that match TRBD1. After removal of 6 bases from V and 4 bases from J, the junction contained 10 bases not matched to a gene. The CDR3 has 15 residues. The CDR3 is CASRQQQGAGYEQYF. CDR3 DNA: TGTGCCAGCAGGCAGCAACAGGGGGCAGGGTACGAGCAGTACTTC.

The J gene is TRBJ2-5, the V gene TRBV20-1; D perhaps matches TRBD1 (6 bases). The CDR3 spans 14 residues. The ends were cut back, 4 bases at V and 1 base at J, with 13 bases in the middle. Per germline, CDR1 DFQATT and CDR2 SNEGSKA (reference sequence). Here the CDR3 reads CSATTGQIQETQYF. The CDR3 DNA sequence: TGCAGTGCTACAACAGGACAGATCCAAGAGACCCAGTACTTC.

This clonotype was detected a few times. This chain joins TRBV15 and TRBJ2-7, with D perhaps given as TRBD1 or TRBD2 (5 bases each). Germline-derived CDR1 and CDR2 are LNHNV and YYDKDF (reference sequence). This CDR3 spans 13 amino acids. Trimming stripped 1 base from V and 2 bases from J, with 6 bases between. The CDR3 loop is CATSRGDPYEQYF. CDR3 nucleotide sequence: TGTGCCACCAGCAGAGGGGACCCCTACGAGCAGTACTTC. The full variable domain, its missing parts supplied by reference TRBV15 and TRBJ2-7, is DAMVIQNPRYQVTQFGKPVTLSCSQTLNHNVMYWYQQKSSQAPKLLFHYYDKDFNNEADTPDNFQSRRPNTSFCFLDIRSPGLGDTAMYLCATSRGDPYEQYFGPGTRLTVT.

This clonotype has just a few counts. The junction shows a germline mismatch at one end, possibly a read error. This sequence joins TRBV6-4 and TRBJ2-2; tentatively, D is TRBD1 or TRBD2 (5 bases each). Germline V lookup: CDR1 MRHNA, CDR2 SNTAGT. The CDR3 has 14 residues. CDR3 coding DNA: TGTACCAGCACCCCGGGGCTGAACACCGGGGAGCTGTTTTTT. Protein sequence: CTSTPGLNTGELFF.

The chain couples TRBV6-1 to TRBJ2-3; D is unclear. Trimming removed 1 base at V and 5 bases at J, with 10 bases between. Germline V gene data show CDR1 as MNHNS and CDR2 as SASEGT. The CDR3 consists of 14 residues. In DNA form, the CDR3 reads TGTGCCAGCAGTGAAGGGTCGACCTTAGATACGCAGTATTTT. Amino acid sequence: CASSEGSTLDTQYF.

The rearrangement joins TRBV7-2 to TRBJ2-1; D tentatively fits TRBD1 or TRBD2 (6 bases each). The CDR3 extends over 12 amino acids. V was cut by 11 bases and J by 8 bases, with 16 bases left in between. CDR1 SGHTA and CDR2 FQGNSA come from the germline V gene. DNA for the CDR3: TGTGCCCCGGGTGGGGGGCCGCATGAGCAGTTCTTC. Amino acid sequence: CAPGGGPHEQFF.

This clonotype was recorded at least ten times. An end of the junction does not agree with germline; a read error may underlie this. The chain links TRBV5-1 to TRBJ1-2, with TRBD1 matching 9 bases. CDR1 SGHRS and CDR2 YFSETQ come from the germline V gene. The CDR3 length is 14 residues. CDR3 DNA: TGTGCCAGCAGCCTGGGGGACAGGGACTATGGCTACACCTTC. It encodes CASSLGDRDYGYTF.